This entry features one T cell receptor beta chain sequence. Its matching antigen is unknown. The study ran its PCR with 60 Vbeta and 13 Jbeta primers. This table comes from immunoSEQ multiplex PCR, and its TCRdb copy is limited to in-frame clones, with some not included. In the table there are 200,000 to 250,000 clones, about 80% of which are singletons. The data originate from a study of cytomegalovirus exposure and HLA in healthy donors. Study findings and constraints: A later analysis by the authors found several of the most significant clusters apparently linked to common viral pathogens.

The TCR was taken from a woman in her 40s in good health and CMV-seronegative. Sample: PBMCs.

This chain's CDR3 is CASSLLGGLTGELFF. The CDR3 DNA reads TGCGCCAGCAGCTTACTTGGGGGCCTCACCGGGGAGCTGTTTTTT. The chain is built from TRBV5-1 and TRBJ2-2; possibly TRBD1 for D (6 bases). The V and J ends lost 2 bases and 4 bases respectively, with 12 bases between them. This CDR3 has 15 amino acids. The germline V gene encodes CDR1 SGHRS and CDR2 YFSETQ.